Below, one T cell receptor (beta chain) is given with its context. Its matching antigen is unknown. These data originate in a study of cytotoxic CD8 clonotypes in ibrutinib-treated CLL. Background on the study: Investigators collected response samples after a median about 12 months of treatment, range 6 to 36. There were, on average, about 240,000 productive templates and tens of thousands of productive rearrangements per sample.

Study observations and caveats: Increased clonality at ibrutinib response gave way to a return toward baseline at progression.

The CDR3 runs 15 residues. The germline gives CDR1 LNHDA, CDR2 SQIVND (reference sequence). V lost 5 bases, J lost 7 bases, and 7 bases stayed unmatched. Libraries of TCR beta were made from around 2.1 micrograms of genomic DNA that came from cryopreserved PBMCs. TCRdb's table, derived via immunoSEQ multiplex PCR, lists solely in-frame clones and lacks some. The repertoire holds 45,000 to 55,000 clones, with 53% as singletons. This TCR came from a human donor with chronic lymphocytic leukemia. The chain joins TRBV19 to TRBJ2-2; 10 bases fit TRBD2. This sample comprised PBMCs, obtained after 12 months of ibrutinib treatment. This CDR3 reads CASSSSGRAVGELFF. The CDR3, as DNA: TGTGCCAGTAGTTCAAGCGGGAGGGCCGTCGGGGAGCTGTTTTTT.